Below are 32 T cell receptor beta chains sequenced from a single sample in a study of blood T cell repertoires in COVID-19. The method was immunoSEQ multiplex PCR; TCRdb's version includes in-frame clones alone and lacks a portion of them. Of under 200,000 clones in the sample, around nine tenths were seen once. Sequencing was performed on peripheral blood. Receptor source: a man aged 50-59 years who had recovered from COVID-19.

The CDR3 sequence: CSVGQGIETQYF. In nucleotides, the CDR3 is TGCAGCGTTGGCCAGGGAATAGAGACCCAGTACTTC. V is TRBV29-1 and J is TRBJ2-5; possible D gene TRBD1, 5 bases. Between the trimmed V and J ends, which lost 4 bases and 4 bases, there was a span of 10 bases. Germline V gene data show CDR1 as SQVTM and CDR2 as ANQGSEA. The CDR3 totals 12 residues.

The rearrangement links TRBV18 to TRBJ1-1; D gene unclear. CDR1 KGHSH and CDR2 LQKENI come from the germline V gene. V lost 2 bases and J lost 1, with 11 bases in between. There are 15 residues in the CDR3. The CDR3 loop is CASSPRQAKNTEAFF. As DNA, the CDR3 is TGTGCCAGCTCACCAAGGCAGGCCAAGAACACTGAAGCTTTCTTT.

This clone was observed a single time. The chain employs TRBV27 and TRBJ2-2, with 7 bases aligning to TRBD1. Germline V gives CDR1 MNHEY, CDR2 SMNVEV (reference sequence). The length of the CDR3 is 17 residues. Germline trimming cut 2 bases from V and 3 bases from J; bases unmatched to any gene: 9. In nucleotides, the CDR3 is TGTGCCAGCAGTTTAGCGACAGGGTTGAGTGACACCGGGGAGCTGTTTTTT. Translation: CASSLATGLSDTGELFF.

V gene TRBV6-5 combines with J gene TRBJ1-5, with TRBD1 as a possible D gene (5 bases). CDR3 length: 14 residues. Looked up from germline, CDR1 is MNHEY and CDR2 is SVGAGI. Trimming removed 6 bases from V and 2 bases from J, with 11 bases in between. This chain's CDR3 is CASRLTRGNQPQHF. The CDR3 nucleotides read TGTGCCAGCAGACTTACCAGGGGCAATCAGCCCCAGCATTTT.

The V and J genes are TRBV15 and TRBJ2-7, with 8 bases matching TRBD1. The CDR3 has 16 amino acids. J lost 0 bases, V lost 1 base, and 5 bases had no gene match. The V gene's germline CDR1 is LNHNV and CDR2 YYDKDF (reference sequence). The chain's CDR3 is CATSRVQGANSYEQYF. The CDR3 nucleotides read TGTGCCACCAGCAGAGTTCAGGGGGCGAACTCCTACGAGCAGTACTTC.

The chain recombines TRBV7-2 with TRBJ2-5; 7 nucleotides agree with TRBD2. Germline lookup yields CDR1 SGHTA and CDR2 FQGNSA. The junction had 13 bases not matched to a gene; V was cut back by 5 bases and J by 4 bases. The CDR3 is 16 residues long. CDR3 coding DNA: TGTGCCAGCAGCCCTGGTGGTAGCGGGCTTGCAGAGACCCAGTACTTC. This translates into CASSPGGSGLAETQYF.

This clone was seen once. The V and J genes are TRBV11-3 and TRBJ2-7; D is possibly TRBD2 (6 bases). CDR3 length equals 10 residues. Trimming stripped 5 bases from V and 7 bases from J, with 6 bases between. Germline CDR1 is SGHNT and CDR2 is YENEEA. CDR3 loop: CASSRGEQYF. CDR3 nucleotides: TGTGCCAGCAGCCGGGGGGAGCAGTACTTC.

This clone was picked up one time. This chain uses TRBV6-2 or TRBV6-3 with TRBJ1-6; maybe TRBD1 (5 bases). The CDR3 length is 16 residues. The germline gives CDR1 MNHEY, CDR2 SVGEGT. Trimming took off 1 base at V and 12 bases at J, with 19 bases between the two ends. CDR3 sequence: CASSYLPGTRSLPLHF. The CDR3 nucleotides are TGTGCCAGCAGTTACTTACCAGGGACTCGGAGTTTACCCCTCCACTTT.

This rearrangement joins TRBV29-1 to TRBJ2-7; no clear D. CDR1 and CDR2 from the germline V gene are SQVTM and ANQGSEA. The V end was cut by 1 base, the J end by 3 bases, with 10 bases between. The CDR3 covers 13 residues. CDR3 DNA: TGCAGCGTTGAAGGGCGGCTTAGCTACGAGCAGTACTTC. It codes for CSVEGRLSYEQYF.

This clone was seen a few times. This chain links TRBV4-3 with TRBJ2-5, with 10 bases fitting TRBD2. The CDR3 totals 14 residues. J gave up 10 bases and V 0 bases, and 5 bases lay outside the gene matches. Germline CDR1 is LGHNA and CDR2 is YSLEER. The CDR3 region is CASSQESSGGYQYF. Here the CDR3 DNA reads TGCGCCAGCAGCCAAGAGTCTAGCGGGGGTTACCAGTACTTC.

CDR3 DNA: TGTGCCAGTAGTATTCGTGACACCAATCAGCCCCAGCATTTT. Residues: CASSIRDTNQPQHF. This chain connects TRBV19 to TRBJ1-5; D is ambiguous. Trimming shortened V by 3 bases and J by 3 bases, and 9 bases separated the two germline ends. The CDR3 extends over 14 amino acids. Per germline, CDR1 LNHDA and CDR2 SQIVND (reference sequence).

V gene TRBV3-1 (or the pseudogene TRBV3-2) combines with J gene TRBJ2-3, with a possible D match to TRBD1 (6 bases). The germline V gene encodes CDR1 LGHDT and CDR2 YNNKEL (reference sequence). V dropped 2 bases and J dropped 7 bases, with 13 bases sitting between them. This CDR3 is built from 14 residues. This CDR3 is CASSQTSGVHTQYF. For the CDR3, the DNA is TGTGCCAGCAGCCAAACCTCAGGGGTCCATACGCAGTATTTT.

This clone was detected only a few times. J is TRBJ1-1 and V is TRBV29-1; perhaps TRBD1 as D (5 bases). The ends were cut back, 0 bases at V and 4 bases at J, with 15 bases in the middle. The germline gives CDR1 SQVTM, CDR2 ANQGSEA. CDR3 size: 15 residues. CDR3 in amino acids: CSVEDWEGRGTEAFF. As DNA, the CDR3 is TGCAGCGTTGAAGATTGGGAGGGGAGGGGCACTGAAGCTTTCTTT.

The chain recombines TRBV28 with TRBJ1-1; possibly TRBD1 for D (5 bases). This CDR3 has 16 residues. Germline values: CDR1 MDHEN, CDR2 SYDVKM. V was trimmed by 5 bases and J by 3 bases, leaving 19 bases between them. CDR3 bases: TGTGCCAGCAGTCCCCCGGATTTGGGGCTTTACACTGAAGCTTTCTTT. Translation gives CASSPPDLGLYTEAFF.

This clone appeared a single time. The V gene is TRBV21-1, the J gene TRBJ1-1; the table's D call, TRBD1, was not checked against the DNA. TRBV21-1 is a recognized pseudogene. The CDR3 has 14 amino acids. CDR3 loop: CASSGHGTGIEAFF. The CDR3 DNA follows: TGTGCCAGCAGCGGGCACGGGACAGGTATTGAAGCTTTCTTT.

The J gene is TRBJ2-1, the V gene TRBV5-1; no definite D call. The V gene's germline CDR1 is SGHRS and CDR2 YFSETQ. The CDR3 totals 13 residues. Deletions cut 4 bases from V and 6 bases from J, with 11 bases between. CDR3 sequence: CASSPGVVNEQFF. CDR3 coding DNA: TGCGCCAGCAGCCCTGGAGTTGTCAATGAGCAGTTCTTC.

This clone was seen just once. The rearrangement uses TRBV7-9 and TRBJ1-5, with TRBD1 matching over 8 bases. This CDR3 comprises 14 residues. The V segment lost 4 bases and the J segment 7 bases; nucleotides outside the gene matches: 6. The germline CDR1 and CDR2 sequences are SEHNR and FQNEAQ (reference sequence). The CDR3 sequence is CASSSQQGGQPQHF. In nucleotides, the CDR3 is TGTGCCAGCAGCTCTCAACAGGGGGGCCAGCCCCAGCATTTT.

The chain is built from TRBV11-2 and TRBJ2-2, with 10 nucleotides matching TRBD1. The V and J ends lost 4 bases and 6 bases, in that order; junction bases with no gene match: 8. The CDR3 has 16 residues. Germline lookup yields CDR1 SGHAT and CDR2 FQNNGV. CDR3 in DNA: TGTGCCAGCAGCTCCTTGGGGACAGGGGTTCCCGGGGAGCTGTTTTTT. This codes for CASSSLGTGVPGELFF.

The table lists this clone with a few counts. The rearrangement links TRBV7-2 to TRBJ1-6; 7 nucleotides agree with TRBD1. This CDR3 is 15 amino acids long. The germline gives CDR1 SGHTA, CDR2 FQGNSA. The V and J ends lost 1 base and 11 bases, in that order; junction bases with no gene match: 8. CDR3 protein: CASSLVPETGAPLHF. Here the CDR3 DNA reads TGTGCCAGCAGCTTAGTTCCTGAAACAGGGGCACCCCTCCACTTT.

This rearrangement joins TRBV5-1 to TRBJ2-5, with 11 nucleotides matching TRBD2. Germline V lookup: CDR1 SGHRS, CDR2 YFSETQ. The CDR3 extends over 17 amino acids. V lost 3 bases to trimming and J lost 5 bases; unmatched junction nucleotides: 12. The CDR3 nucleotides read TGCGCCAGCAGCTACTTGGAACTAGCGGGAGTCCAGGAGACCCAGTACTTC. Amino acid sequence: CASSYLELAGVQETQYF.

V gene TRBV13 combines with J gene TRBJ2-7, with D tentatively TRBD1 (5 bases). V lost 1 base and J lost 4, with 11 bases in between. Germline CDR1 PRHDT, CDR2 FYEKMQ (reference sequence). The CDR3 extends over 14 amino acids. The CDR3 loop reads CASSLAGKKYEQYF. The CDR3 bases are TGTGCCAGCAGCTTAGCAGGGAAGAAATACGAGCAGTACTTC.

The CDR3 DNA sequence: TGTGCCAGTCAGTCTCCTGGTTCACCCCTCCACTTT. Its protein is CASQSPGSPLHF. The rearrangement links TRBV5-5 to TRBJ1-6; D is ambiguous. The CDR3 consists of 12 residues. CDR1 is SGHKS and CDR2 is YYEKEE in the germline V gene (reference sequence). The germline V and J ends were trimmed by 8 bases and 9 bases, with 12 bases remaining between them.

The chain combines TRBV5-4 with TRBJ2-1; D might be TRBD1 (7 bases). V was trimmed by 9 bases and J by 9 bases, leaving 19 bases between them. The length of the CDR3 is 13 residues. The germline CDR1 and CDR2 sequences are SGHNT and YYREEE (reference sequence). The CDR3 coding sequence is TGTGCCACCGAGGGGGCGGGGAGAGGTGAGCAGTTCTTC. This translates into CATEGAGRGEQFF. Full variable domain (missing parts from reference TRBV5-4 and TRBJ2-1): ETGVTQSPTHLIKTRGQQVTLRCSSQSGHNTVSWYQQALGQGPQFIFQYYREEENGRGNFPPRFSGLQFPNYSSELNVNALELDDSALYLCATEGAGRGEQFFGPGTRLTVL.

The V and J genes are TRBV7-2 and TRBJ2-3; the match to TRBD2 covers 9 bases. The germline CDR1 and CDR2 sequences are SGHTA and FQGNSA. CDR3 size: 17 residues. Trimming removed 5 bases from V and 7 bases from J; junction bases left unmatched: 16. The CDR3 coding sequence is TGTGCCAGCAGCCTCTCCTCAGGGGCGGGGGGGGTAAATACGCAGTATTTT. The encoded protein is CASSLSSGAGGVNTQYF.

The chain has TRBV29-1 and TRBJ2-1; 12 positions match TRBD2. The J segment lost 6 bases and the V segment lost 0 bases, leaving 9 bases of the junction unmatched. This CDR3 comprises 17 residues. Germline lookup yields CDR1 SQVTM and CDR2 ANQGSEA. The CDR3 region is CSVEDTVLAGGPNEQFF. Written as DNA, the CDR3 is TGCAGCGTTGAAGATACCGTACTAGCGGGGGGACCCAATGAGCAGTTCTTC.

The chain joins TRBV28 to TRBJ1-6; TRBD1 is a possible D gene (5 bases). The CDR3 has 16 amino acids. The V gene lost 6 bases and the J gene lost 8 bases, with 20 bases spanning the gap. From germline, CDR1 is MDHEN and CDR2 SYDVKM. The CDR3 DNA reads as TGTGCCAGCAGGCTCCACAGGATTTCAGAGGATTCACCCCTCCACTTT. This gives the protein CASRLHRISEDSPLHF.

The chain uses TRBV2 and TRBJ2-1; 7 bases match TRBD2. J gave up 2 bases and V 4 bases, and 5 bases lay outside the gene matches. CDR3 length: 15 residues. CDR1 is SNHLY, CDR2 FYNNEI, per germline. CDR3 sequence: CASSATGGTYNEQFF. The CDR3, as DNA: TGTGCCAGCAGTGCGACGGGGGGAACCTACAATGAGCAGTTCTTC.

The chain employs TRBV28 and TRBJ1-4; TRBD1 matches 7 bases. This CDR3 is built from 14 residues. V gave up 7 bases and J gave up 8 bases; unmatched junction bases: 10. The germline CDR1 and CDR2 sequences are MDHEN and SYDVKM. The DNA of the CDR3 is TGTGCCAGCACCGCAGGGGGGCTAGGGGAAAAACTGTTTTTT. It specifies CASTAGGLGEKLFF.

The chain links TRBV6-4 to TRBJ1-5, with D possibly TRBD1 on 5 matching bases. CDR1 MRHNA and CDR2 SNTAGT come from the germline V gene. The CDR3 consists of 15 residues. V was clipped by 6 bases and J by 0 bases, with 12 bases between them. CDR3 sequence (DNA): TGTGCCAGCAGCCTGAACGGGGGTAGCAATCAGCCCCAGCATTTT. Its translation is CASSLNGGSNQPQHF.

The count of this clone is one. The chain joins TRBV25-1 to TRBJ1-1; weak D call: TRBD1 (5 bases). Germline lookup yields CDR1 MGHDK and CDR2 SYGVNS. This CDR3 spans 16 amino acids. V was shortened by 4 bases and J by 1 base, with 16 bases between the two germline ends. The CDR3 nucleotides read TGTGCCAGCAGTGTCGCAGGGATCCGCCAGAACACTGAAGCTTTCTTT. Amino acid sequence: CASSVAGIRQNTEAFF.

The V call is TRBV6-5, the J call TRBJ2-7; 7 bases line up with TRBD1. There are 14 residues in the CDR3. Germline V CDR1 and CDR2: MNHEY, SVGAGI. V lost 10 bases, J lost 0 bases, and 9 bases stayed unmatched. The CDR3 sequence: CATSTGTHSYEQYF. In DNA, the CDR3 is TGTGCCACCTCGACAGGGACGCACTCCTACGAGCAGTACTTC.

CDR3 nucleotide sequence: TGTGCCAGCAGTTACTCGATCGGGGGGCCCACCTACGAGCAGTACTTC. The encoded protein is CASSYSIGGPTYEQYF. The chain links TRBV6-5 to TRBJ2-7, with D perhaps TRBD2 (7 bases). Germline CDR1 and CDR2: MNHEY and SVGAGI. This CDR3 comprises 16 residues. Trimming shortened V by 0 bases and J by 2 bases, and 14 bases separated the two germline ends.